This T cell receptor beta chain is drawn from a study of Ad26.COV2.S vaccination and SARS-CoV-2 variants. About the research overall: In the COV1001 trial, the donor was in the Ad26.COV2.S arm.

Study-wide findings and caveats: Using TCR breadth and depth analyses may have led to underestimated total T cell responses.

TCRdb keeps only in-frame clones here, not all; method: immunoSEQ multiplex PCR. The sample carries 350,000 to 400,000 clones, roughly nine tenths recorded once. Stated treatment: around 19 received Ad26.COV2.S at low or high dose, single or two shots; 5 received placebo; per-sample allocation not given. The study sampled participants on day 63 after the first vaccine or placebo injection. Recruitment in Boston yielded a donor of adult age, 18-55 years. This clone was seen only a few times. Its cognate antigen is unknown. The CDR3 extends over 14 amino acids. Germline V gene lookup returns CDR1 PRHDT and CDR2 FYEKMQ (reference sequence). The ends lost 5 bases at V and 4 bases at J; junction bases unmatched: 8.

This chain connects TRBV13 to TRBJ2-7; 7 bases map to TRBD1. This sequence was found in a person between 18 and 60 years old who received the Ad26.COV2.S COVID-19 vaccine or a placebo. The sample consisted of peripheral blood, taken in a trial of Ad26.COV2.S vaccine versus placebo. The CDR3 sequence: CASSMGRTGYEQYF. DNA for the CDR3: TGTGCCAGCAGCATGGGACGGACAGGATACGAGCAGTACTTC. Drawing the rest from reference TRBV13 and TRBJ2-7, the complete variable domain is AAGVIQSPRHLIKEKRETATLKCYPIPRHDTVYWYQQGPGQDPQFLISFYEKMQSDKGSIPDRFSAQQFSDYHSELNMSSLELGDSALYFCASSMGRTGYEQYFGPGTRLTVT.